Below, 29 T cell receptor beta chains from the same sample are listed, as sequenced in a study of early T cells in non-severe SARS-CoV-2 infection. MiXCR, applied by TCRdb to the 5' RACE reads, yields one record per CDR3 protein. In the table there are approximately 30,000 distinct CDR3 sequences, 4.7% of which are singletons. Sequencing used whole blood. Source of these receptors: an adult who was a healthcare worker with PCR-confirmed SARS-CoV-2 infection or an uninfected control (not recorded which).

By sample fraction, this clonotype is medium-sized (0.01 to 0.1%). The chain's CDR3 is CASSISGANYGYTF. The DNA for the CDR3 is TGTGCCAGCAGTATCTCAGGGGCTAACTATGGCTACACCTTC. This rearrangement joins TRBV27 to TRBJ1-2; a weak D match, TRBD1 (6 bases). Deletions cut 5 bases from V and 0 bases from J, with 10 bases between. Germline values: CDR1 MNHEY, CDR2 SMNVEV (reference sequence). The CDR3 length is 14 residues.

The sample holds many counts of this clonotype. The V gene is TRBV20-1, the J gene TRBJ2-7, with 9 bases aligning to TRBD1. V was clipped by 4 bases and J by 2 bases; unmatched bases: 3. This CDR3 spans 13 amino acids. CDR1 and CDR2 (germline): DFQATT, SNEGSKA (reference sequence). The CDR3 DNA reads TGCAGTGCTAAGGACAGGGGCACCTACGAGCAGTACTTC. It encodes CSAKDRGTYEQYF.

This clonotype was seen many times. The genes are TRBV27 and TRBJ2-3; D unclear. CDR3 length: 14 residues. V shed 6 bases and J shed 4 bases, with 14 bases lying between them. Germline CDR1 and CDR2: MNHEY and SMNVEV (reference sequence). The CDR3 loop reads CASRTIDGSDTQYF. The CDR3 DNA reads TGTGCCAGCAGGACGATAGACGGGTCAGATACGCAGTATTTT.

This clonotype has a count of ten or more. This chain uses TRBV30 with TRBJ1-1; D is possibly TRBD1 (6 bases). The CDR3 has 16 residues. Germline V gene data show CDR1 as GTSNPN and CDR2 as SVGIG (reference sequence). Between the trimmed V and J ends, which lost 0 bases and 0 bases, there was a span of 14 bases. In DNA, the CDR3 is TGTGCCTGGAGTGTACAGGGCAGGCCGATGAACACTGAAGCTTTCTTT. This gives the protein CAWSVQGRPMNTEAFF.

This clonotype occurred many times. The V gene is TRBV3-1, the J gene TRBJ2-7; D uncertain. CDR1 is LGHDT, CDR2 YNNKEL, per germline (reference sequence). V shed 4 bases and J shed 6 bases, with 16 bases lying between them. CDR3 size: 14 residues. CDR3: CASSRLGPSAEQYF. For the CDR3, the DNA is TGTGCCAGCAGCCGCCTTGGGCCCTCAGCCGAGCAGTACTTC.

This clonotype was recorded many times. V is TRBV18 and J is TRBJ1-1; 10 bases align to TRBD1. Germline V gene sequence: CDR1 KGHSH, CDR2 LQKENI. The length of the CDR3 is 13 residues. The ends lost 5 bases at V and 8 bases at J; junction bases unmatched: 5. The CDR3 spells CASSITGQGEAFF. In nucleotides, the CDR3 is TGTGCCAGCTCAATCACGGGACAGGGGGAAGCTTTCTTT.

This clonotype was recorded at least ten times. Here the CDR3 reads CAWNANNYGYTF. CDR3 coding DNA: TGTGCCTGGAACGCCAATAACTATGGCTACACCTTC. This chain connects TRBV30 to TRBJ1-2; D unresolved. The CDR3 extends over 12 amino acids. Germline V gene data show CDR1 as GTSNPN and CDR2 as SVGIG (reference sequence). V was shortened by 4 bases and J by 1 base, with 7 bases between the two germline ends.

V is TRBV20-1 and J is TRBJ1-5; 7 bases agree with TRBD1. Germline V gene lookup returns CDR1 DFQATT and CDR2 SNEGSKA (reference sequence). J gave up 4 bases and V 1 base, and 7 bases lay outside the gene matches. The CDR3 is 15 residues long. The CDR3 region is CSARAAGTVNQPQHF. The CDR3 region has the DNA TGCAGTGCTAGAGCAGCCGGGACAGTAAATCAGCCCCAGCATTTT.

This clonotype was recorded many times. V gene TRBV7-6 combines with J gene TRBJ2-1, with 12 nucleotides matching TRBD2. CDR3 length: 15 residues. Per the germline V gene, CDR1 is SGHVS and CDR2 is FNYEAQ. Trimming removed 5 bases from V and 9 bases from J; junction bases left unmatched: 8. The CDR3 loop is CASSLSSGGAVEQFF. CDR3 in DNA: TGTGCCAGCAGCCTCTCTAGCGGGGGGGCCGTTGAGCAGTTCTTC.

This clonotype has a count of ten or more. The rearrangement uses TRBV11-2 and TRBJ1-2, with 7 positions matching TRBD1. The CDR3 has 15 residues. Germline V gene sequence: CDR1 SGHAT, CDR2 FQNNGV. J lost 0 bases, V lost 4 bases, and 5 bases had no gene match. CDR3 loop: CASSSNRGPNYGYTF. In DNA form, the CDR3 reads TGTGCCAGCAGCTCGAACAGGGGTCCTAACTATGGCTACACCTTC.

At least ten counts were recorded for this clonotype. The rearrangement uses TRBV6-1 and TRBJ2-7, with unresolved D. The V gene lost 10 bases and the J gene lost 4 bases, with 11 bases spanning the gap. The CDR3 is made up of 11 amino acids. Germline assignment: CDR1 MNHNS and CDR2 SASEGT. Here the CDR3 DNA reads TGTGCCACCCCGCTGGGATACGAGCAGTACTTC. Its translation: CATPLGYEQYF.

This clonotype has a count of ten or more. The J gene is TRBJ2-1, the V gene TRBV19; D possibly corresponds to TRBD2 (5 bases). V lost 3 bases, J lost 9 bases, and 12 bases lay in between. Germline V gene data show CDR1 as LNHDA and CDR2 as SQIVND (reference sequence). The length of the CDR3 is 13 residues. Here the CDR3 DNA reads TGTGCCAGTAGTATTGGACTCTGGGGTGAGCAGTTCTTC. This translates into CASSIGLWGEQFF.

This clonotype showed up many times. The chain links TRBV7-7 to TRBJ2-1; 9 nucleotides align to TRBD2. The length of the CDR3 is 16 residues. From germline, CDR1 is SSHAT and CDR2 FNYEAQ (reference sequence). J lost 4 bases, V lost 5 bases, and 9 bases had no gene match. This chain's CDR3 is CASSPTPAGGYNEQFF. The CDR3 nucleotides read TGTGCCAGCAGCCCGACCCCAGCGGGGGGATACAATGAGCAGTTCTTC.

This clonotype was recorded at least ten times. This sequence joins TRBV10-1 and TRBJ2-1; D call uncertain. The germline gives CDR1 WNHNN, CDR2 SYGVQD (reference sequence). The V and J ends lost 4 bases and 6 bases respectively, with 4 bases between them. The CDR3 loop spans 11 amino acids. The CDR3 region is CASSAGNEQFF. CDR3 DNA sequence: TGCGCCAGCAGTGCCGGCAATGAGCAGTTCTTC.

Ten or more counts support this clonotype. The rearrangement joins TRBV20-1 to TRBJ2-3, with 11 positions matching TRBD2. The V segment lost 0 bases and the J segment 3 bases; nucleotides outside the gene matches: 5. This CDR3 contains 16 residues. In germline, CDR1 is DFQATT, CDR2 SNEGSKA (reference sequence). For the CDR3, the DNA is TGCAGTGCTAGAGATGTGACTAGCGGGGAGACAGATACGCAGTATTTT. This codes for CSARDVTSGETDTQYF.

This clonotype was counted ten times or more. The chain couples TRBV5-8 to TRBJ1-2, with 10 bases identical to TRBD1. Germline CDR1 and CDR2: SGHTS and YDEGEE. There are 12 residues in the CDR3. V shed 6 bases, J shed 6 bases, and the junction held 2 bases outside the gene matches. This CDR3 reads CASKGQGHGYTF. In nucleotides, the CDR3 is TGTGCCAGCAAGGGACAGGGGCATGGCTACACCTTC.

This clonotype appeared a few times. This chain uses TRBV10-2 with TRBJ2-7; D could derive from TRBD1 or TRBD2 (5 bases each). Trimming took off 10 bases at V and 7 bases at J, with 17 bases between the two ends. CDR1 and CDR2 from the germline V gene are WSHSY and SAAADI. The CDR3 has 12 residues. The CDR3 DNA is TGCGCCACCCGGGACCCGAGTGAAGAGCAGTACTTC. Amino acid sequence: CATRDPSEEQYF.

Only a few counts were recorded for this clonotype. V is TRBV27 and J is TRBJ2-4; D remains unclear. The CDR3 spans 15 residues. Trimming pared 7 bases from V and 1 base from J, leaving 14 bases between. From germline, CDR1 is MNHEY and CDR2 SMNVEV (reference sequence). This chain's CDR3 is CASKDGLGAKNIQYF. CDR3 sequence (DNA): TGTGCCAGCAAAGATGGGTTGGGGGCCAAAAACATTCAGTACTTC.

Ten or more counts support this clonotype. The chain is built from TRBV5-6 and TRBJ1-2; D possibly corresponds to TRBD1 (6 bases). CDR1 and CDR2 from the germline V gene are SGHDT and YYEEEE. V lost 2 bases and J 3 bases, leaving 14 bases between the germline ends. The CDR3 runs 15 residues. Here the CDR3 DNA reads TGTGCCAGCAGCTTCTCACAGGGATGGGACTATGGCTACACCTTC. Translated: CASSFSQGWDYGYTF. Full variable domain (remainder filled in from reference TRBV5-6 and TRBJ1-2): DAGVTQSPTHLIKTRGQQVTLRCSPKSGHDTVSWYQQALGQGPQFIFQYYEEEERQRGNFPDRFSGHQFPNYSSELNVNALLLGDSALYLCASSFSQGWDYGYTFGSGTRLTVV.

The genes are TRBV7-2 and TRBJ2-3, with TRBD2 matching over 11 bases. This CDR3 is built from 17 residues. From germline, CDR1 is SGHTA and CDR2 FQGNSA. J lost 0 bases, V lost 5 bases, and 7 bases had no gene match. The CDR3: CASSPRLAGGSTDTQYF. For the CDR3, the DNA is TGTGCCAGCAGCCCCCGGTTAGCGGGGGGGAGCACAGATACGCAGTATTTT.

This clonotype was seen at least ten times. The chain carries TRBV7-9 and TRBJ1-3; TRBD1 matches 9 bases. V was pared by 5 bases and J by 0 bases, with 11 bases of the junction left unmatched. Germline assignment: CDR1 SEHNR and CDR2 FQNEAQ (reference sequence). The CDR3 has 18 residues. CDR3 protein: CASSRPDRGMNSGNTIYF. The CDR3 DNA is TGTGCCAGCAGCCGACCGGACAGGGGCATGAACTCTGGAAACACCATATATTTT.

Ten or more counts support this clonotype. This chain uses TRBV6-5 with TRBJ2-7, with D possibly TRBD1 on 5 matching bases. V lost 6 bases and J 1 base, leaving 10 bases between the germline ends. The CDR3 is 13 amino acids. Per germline, CDR1 MNHEY and CDR2 SVGAGI. The chain's CDR3 is CASSQGTSYEQYF. The CDR3, as DNA: TGTGCCAGCAGCCAGGGTACTTCCTACGAGCAGTACTTC.

In this sample, this clonotype turned up many times. V and J are TRBV7-2 and TRBJ2-5, with a weak D call TRBD1 (5 bases). Germline V CDR1 and CDR2: SGHTA, FQGNSA. Trimming cost V 3 bases and J 4 bases, with 12 bases left between them. There are 14 residues in the CDR3. As DNA, the CDR3 is TGTGCCAGCAGCTTGAGCAGGGATTCAGAGACCCAGTACTTC. It encodes CASSLSRDSETQYF. The full variable domain, rest sourced from reference TRBV7-2 and TRBJ2-5, is GAGVSQSPSNKVTEKGKDVELRCDPISGHTALYWYRQSLGQGLEFLIYFQGNSAPDKSGLPSDRFSAERTGGSVSTLTIQRTQQEDSAVYLCASSLSRDSETQYFGPGTRLLVL.

This clonotype came up many times. This chain joins TRBV7-3 and TRBJ2-2; D call uncertain. The CDR3 is 13 residues long. V lost 5 bases to trimming and J lost 0 bases, with 4 bases between them. Germline V gene lookup returns CDR1 SGHTA and CDR2 FQGTGA. The CDR3 here is CASSLSNTGELFF. CDR3 bases: TGTGCCAGCAGCCTATCGAACACCGGGGAGCTGTTTTTT.

This clonotype was detected only a few times. The chain links TRBV11-2 to TRBJ2-7; a possible D gene is TRBD1 (5 bases). The germline V gene has CDR1 SGHAT and CDR2 FQNNGV. V was clipped by 7 bases and J by 2 bases, with 12 bases between them. The CDR3 totals 13 residues. For the CDR3, the DNA is TGTGCCAGCATGGTCAGGGTAACCTACGAGCAGTACTTC. It specifies CASMVRVTYEQYF.

This clonotype was picked up many times. The CDR3 region is CASRWAGDTGELFF. The DNA of the CDR3 is TGTGCCAGCAGGTGGGCAGGGGACACCGGGGAGCTGTTTTTT. J is TRBJ2-2 and V is TRBV6-2 or TRBV6-3; tentative D call: TRBD1 (6 bases). Germline V gives CDR1 MNHEY, CDR2 SVGEGT. CDR3 size: 14 residues. The V and J ends lost 6 bases and 3 bases respectively, with 11 bases between them.

In this sample, this clonotype turned up a few times. J is TRBJ1-3 and V is TRBV7-9, with a tentative D call TRBD1 (6 bases). CDR3 length: 14 residues. From germline, CDR1 is SEHNR and CDR2 FQNEAQ (reference sequence). The germline V and J ends were trimmed by 8 bases and 4 bases, with 15 bases remaining between them. This CDR3 reads CASVFRGSGNTIYF. The CDR3 DNA follows: TGTGCCAGCGTTTTCAGGGGCTCGGGAAACACCATATATTTT.

Ten or more counts support this clonotype. The J gene is TRBJ2-3, the V gene TRBV11-2, with 11 positions matching TRBD2. The V segment lost 5 bases and the J segment 7 bases; nucleotides outside the gene matches: 8. CDR1 and CDR2 from the germline V gene are SGHAT and FQNNGV. The CDR3 covers 15 residues. The CDR3 region has the DNA TGTGCCAGCAGCCCCCGGACTAGCGGGTCCAATACGCAGTATTTT. It is translated as CASSPRTSGSNTQYF.

This clonotype was found many times. The genes are TRBV4-3 and TRBJ2-1, with 10 bases lining up with TRBD2. Germline V gives CDR1 LGHNA, CDR2 YSLEER. This CDR3 has 15 amino acids. The J segment lost 9 bases and the V segment lost 3 bases, leaving 8 bases of the junction unmatched. The CDR3 sequence is CASSQGSGGAGEQFF. CDR3 coding DNA: TGCGCCAGCAGCCAGGGGAGCGGGGGGGCCGGTGAGCAGTTCTTC.